This T cell receptor beta chain appears in the sequencing data of a study of cytomegalovirus exposure and HLA in healthy donors. This CDR3 region has 16 residues. The germline CDR1 and CDR2 sequences are KGHSH and LQKENI. V shed 3 bases and J 0 bases; nucleotides not matched to a gene: 6. The PCR ran on 60 Vbeta and 13 Jbeta primers. Using immunoSEQ multiplex PCR, the repertoire was profiled, and TCRdb retains in-frame clones only, with some absent. The data contain roughly 140,000 clones, over 60% of them singletons. V is TRBV18 and J is TRBJ1-1; 8 nucleotides agree with TRBD1. The specimen sequenced was PBMCs. The source of this sequence is a woman in her thirties in good health and CMV-seropositive. The CDR3 spells CASSPLVQGVNTEAFF. In DNA form, the CDR3 reads TGTGCCAGCTCACCTTTAGTACAGGGGGTGAACACTGAAGCTTTCTTT.